What follows describes a single T cell receptor beta chain. Its antigen remains unknown. The table came from immunoSEQ multiplex PCR; TCRdb's copy has only in-frame clones and leaves some out. The data hold about 4,500 clones, with 70% to 90% observed a single time. The CDR3 loop spans 18 amino acids. Germline CDR1 reads LNHDA; CDR2 reads SQIVND (reference sequence). V was trimmed by 2 bases and J by 2 bases, leaving 19 bases between them. This entry comes from a study of immune cell composition in non-small cell lung cancer. Study-level results: Lung squamous cell carcinoma tumours had significantly higher top 10 clone scores and productive clonality than lung adenocarcinoma.

Sequenced input: lung tumor tissue. This TCR was sampled from a human donor with non-small cell lung cancer. V usage is TRBV19 and J usage is TRBJ1-5; possibly TRBD1 for D (5 bases). The CDR3 coding sequence is TGTGCCAGTAGTATACCTTTGGGCAGGGAGGGCGGCAATCAGCCCCAGCATTTT. Protein: CASSIPLGREGGNQPQHF.